This is a list of T cell receptor beta chains from one sample in a study of blood T cell repertoires in COVID-19. Produced via immunoSEQ multiplex PCR; TCRdb's table is partial and in-frame only. The table includes 30,000 to 40,000 clones, around 86% detected once. The sample consisted of peripheral blood. These receptor sequences come from a man older than 75 with active COVID-19. Both conserved end residues are part of each CDR3. The order of the fields is clone size, D gene, J gene, V gene, CDR3 DNA, CDR3 protein. A D gene is named only where the DNA matches it firmly. Only part of the rows carry a size: once, few, many, or a class if the clone is expanded.

>NA|TRBD2|TRBJ2-1|TRBV18
TGTGCCAGCTCACTCTACGTGGCTAGCGGGACCAATGAGCAGTTCTTC
CASSLYVASGTNEQFF
>NA|NA|TRBJ2-6|TRBV5-1
TGCGCCAGCTACAGTCTCTCCTCTGGGGCCAACGTCCTGACTTTC
CASYSLSSGANVLTF
>once|NA|TRBJ2-7|TRBV10-2
TGCGCCACCAGACCTCCGACTAGCTCCTACGAGCAGTACTTC
CATRPPTSSYEQYF
>few|NA|TRBJ1-2|TRBV27
TGTGCCAGCAGTTTAAGAACAGGGTGGGATGGCTACACCTTC
CASSLRTGWDGYTF
>NA|TRBD1|TRBJ1-1|TRBV19
TGTGCCAGTGCCATAACCGGGACAGGGGCCGAAGCTTTCTTT
CASAITGTGAEAFF
>NA|NA|TRBJ2-2|TRBV11-2
TGTGCCAGCAGCTTAGAAACACAGTTACATACCGGGGAGCTGTTTTTT
CASSLETQLHTGELFF
>few|NA|TRBJ1-2|TRBV21-1
TGTGCCAGCAGCAAAAGCTCGGTTACAGGGGCCCTTGGCTACACCTTC
CASSKSSVTGALGYTF
>NA|NA|TRBJ1-6|TRBV27
TGTGCCAGCAGTTTAGCTCACCGGTATAATTCACCCCTCCACTTT
CASSLAHRYNSPLHF
>NA|TRBD1|TRBJ1-4|TRBV20-1
TGCAGTGCTAGCAGACAAGGGGGCGAAGTTTTT
CSASRQGGEVF
>NA|TRBD2|TRBJ2-1|TRBV28
TGTGCCAGCAGTCGAATAGCGGGAGCTTTTGGTGAGCAGTTCTTC
CASSRIAGAFGEQFF
>few|NA|TRBJ2-1|TRBV4-1
TGCGCCAGCAGCCAAGGCCTTAAGAGCAATGAGCAGTTCTTC
CASSQGLKSNEQFF
>NA|NA|TRBJ2-4|TRBV18
TGTGCCAGCTCACCCCAACTGAGGACAGCCCTAGCCAAAAACATTCAGTACTTC
CASSPQLRTALAKNIQYF
>NA|TRBD2|TRBJ2-7|TRBV28
TGTGCCACCGGAGTTAGCGGGAGGTACGAGCAGTACTTC
CATGVSGRYEQYF